The clone carrying this T cell receptor (beta chain) turned up a few times. The antigen is unknown. This record belongs to a study of T-cell reconstitution after alpha-beta-depleted transplantation in children. Study findings and constraints: Reported findings indicate that, about two months after transplant, alpha-beta T cells came from several hundred expanded clones, which were derived from non-depleted graft cells. Some patients owed their high day-60 TCRbeta diversity to surviving recipient T cells and thymic progenitors. Newly made T cells mostly supplied T-cell counts and diversity one year after transplant.

Unique molecular identifiers were incorporated into the prepared TCRbeta library. TCRdb analysed the PCR reads with MiXCR anew, one entry per CDR3 protein. The table includes 200,000 or so distinct CDR3 sequences, approximately 6.3% detected once. The sequencing here drew on PBMCs, taken before TCRalphabeta/CD19-depleted stem cell transplant. The TCR was taken from a boy aged 2 to 10 with acute lymphoblastic leukemia, due to receive a stem cell transplant.

CDR3 residues: CASSPYLGQTHEAFF. CDR3 DNA: TGTGCCAGCAGTCCCTACCTCGGACAGACCCATGAAGCTTTCTTT. V and J are TRBV28 and TRBJ1-1; a possible D gene is TRBD1 (6 bases). The germline gives CDR1 MDHEN, CDR2 SYDVKM. Between the trimmed V and J ends, which lost 5 bases and 7 bases, there was a span of 20 bases. The CDR3 is 15 amino acids.